The 23 T cell receptor beta chains reported below all come from one sample, sequenced in a study of PD-1 blockade in classical Hodgkin lymphoma. The repertoire was sequenced with immunoSEQ multiplex PCR; TCRdb's copy has only in-frame clones and lacks some. The table lists 40,000 to 60,000 clones, around 73% of them singletons. All patients relapsed after autologous stem cell transplantation, and brentuximab vedotin exposure varied. Source: peripheral blood mononuclear cells (PBMCs), taken before the second cycle of nivolumab. The receptor set was obtained from a human donor with classical Hodgkin lymphoma.

This chain joins TRBV11-2 and TRBJ1-4; D is unresolved. Germline V gene lookup returns CDR1 SGHAT and CDR2 FQNNGV. CDR3 length equals 16 residues. V lost 2 bases and J lost 3, with 13 bases in between. The CDR3 DNA is TGTGCCAGCAGCTTAAAGCCCACCCCACCTAATGAAAAACTGTTTTTT. Amino acid sequence: CASSLKPTPPNEKLFF.

The rearrangement uses TRBV9 and TRBJ2-7; 8 bases fit TRBD1. Germline loops: CDR1 SGDLS, CDR2 YYNGEE. V shed 3 bases, J shed 5 bases, and the junction held 7 bases outside the gene matches. This CDR3 is built from 14 residues. The CDR3: CASSARQGKDEQYF. Here the CDR3 DNA reads TGTGCCAGCAGCGCACGACAGGGGAAGGACGAGCAGTACTTC. The full variable domain, its missing parts supplied by reference TRBV9 and TRBJ2-7, is DSGVTQTPKHLITATGQRVTLRCSPRSGDLSVYWYQQSLDQGLQFLIQYYNGEERAKGNILERFSAQQFPDLHSELNLSSLELGDSALYFCASSARQGKDEQYFGPGTRLTVT.

The chain recombines TRBV4-1 with TRBJ2-3; TRBD2 aligns across 13 bases. Germline CDR1 MGHRA, CDR2 YSYEKL. This CDR3 has 16 residues. V lost 5 bases, J lost 4 bases, and 6 bases stayed unmatched. CDR3 region: CASSLRLAGGSDTQYF. For the CDR3, the DNA is TGCGCCAGCAGCTTGCGACTAGCGGGAGGCTCAGATACGCAGTATTTT.

This chain uses TRBV18 with TRBJ1-2; no firm D call. Trimming left V 0 bases short and J 7 bases short, with 21 bases between. Germline lookup yields CDR1 KGHSH and CDR2 LQKENI. The CDR3 is made up of 17 amino acids. The CDR3 reads CASSPPGPALGLSGYTF. The CDR3 DNA is TGTGCCAGCTCACCACCGGGTCCGGCCCTGGGGTTGAGTGGCTACACCTTC.

The gene calls are TRBV7-3 and TRBJ2-2; D is uncertain. The CDR3 loop spans 12 amino acids. Germline V gives CDR1 SGHTA, CDR2 FQGTGA. Trimming shortened V by 4 bases and J by 6 bases, and 6 bases separated the two germline ends. In DNA, the CDR3 is TGTGCCAGCAGCTACCGGGCCGGGGAGCTGTTTTTT. Translated, it gives CASSYRAGELFF.

The J gene is TRBJ2-3, the V gene TRBV30; TRBD2 aligns across 9 bases. CDR3 length: 15 residues. Germline loops: CDR1 GTSNPN, CDR2 SVGIG (reference sequence). The J segment lost 4 bases and the V segment lost 4 bases, leaving 9 bases of the junction unmatched. Written as DNA, the CDR3 is TGTGCCTGGATGTGGGCGGGAGGGCCGGCAGATACGCAGTATTTT. Its protein is CAWMWAGGPADTQYF.

This clone was recorded a few times. CDR3 sequence (DNA): TGCGCCAGCAGCCAGATGGCAGGGGGCCATGGGGAGACCCAGTACTTC. Its translation: CASSQMAGGHGETQYF. The V and J genes are TRBV4-3 and TRBJ2-5; TRBD1 matches at 8 bases. The J segment lost 5 bases and the V segment lost 3 bases, leaving 11 bases of the junction unmatched. Germline V lookup: CDR1 LGHNA, CDR2 YSLEER. This CDR3 region has 16 residues.

As concerns this clone: Other DNA sequences in the same sample also yield this CDR3. The chain couples TRBV19 to TRBJ1-4; TRBD1 is a possible D gene (5 bases). The CDR3 runs to 15 residues. Germline V gives CDR1 LNHDA, CDR2 SQIVND (reference sequence). Trimming shortened V by 5 bases and J by 0 bases, and 10 bases separated the two germline ends. The CDR3 DNA follows: TGTGCCAGTAGTCCGGGGACCGCAACTAATGAAAAACTGTTTTTT. It is translated as CASSPGTATNEKLFF.

This chain uses TRBV9 with TRBJ2-3; possibly TRBD1 for D (5 bases). Germline lookup yields CDR1 SGDLS and CDR2 YYNGEE. V lost 1 base and J 4 bases, leaving 13 bases between the germline ends. The CDR3 is made up of 15 amino acids. The CDR3 DNA sequence: TGTGCCAGCAGCGTAAGGGGCTCTTCCGCAGATACGCAGTATTTT. Translated: CASSVRGSSADTQYF.

This chain joins TRBV28 and TRBJ2-5, with 11 bases aligning to TRBD1. Germline V gene data show CDR1 as MDHEN and CDR2 as SYDVKM. V was clipped by 2 bases and J by 5 bases; unmatched bases: 7. This CDR3 is 16 amino acids long. The chain's CDR3 is CASSLGTGGNLETQYF. The CDR3 DNA follows: TGTGCCAGCAGTTTAGGGACAGGGGGGAATTTGGAGACCCAGTACTTC.

The rearrangement uses TRBV7-6 and TRBJ2-7; D is unclear. Trimming took off 4 bases at V and 0 bases at J, with 7 bases between the two ends. The CDR3 length is 13 residues. Germline CDR1 reads SGHVS; CDR2 reads FNYEAQ. As DNA, the CDR3 is TGTGCCAGCAGCTCCTGGAGCTCCTACGAGCAGTACTTC. Protein product: CASSSWSSYEQYF.

This clone is deemed medium-sized. The chain recombines TRBV6-1 with TRBJ1-2; the D gene is possibly TRBD1 (6 bases). The CDR3 is 14 residues long. Looked up from germline, CDR1 is MNHNS and CDR2 is SASEGT. Trimming stripped 2 bases from V and 5 bases from J, with 12 bases between. CDR3 in DNA: TGTGCCAGCAGTGAACGGGATACAGGGTATGGCTACACCTTC. Its translation is CASSERDTGYGYTF.

This clone has only a few counts. The V gene is TRBV19, the J gene TRBJ2-7, with TRBD2 matching 12 bases. Germline V lookup: CDR1 LNHDA, CDR2 SQIVND (reference sequence). J was trimmed by 0 bases and V by 6 bases; bases with no gene match: 12. This CDR3 is built from 18 residues. The CDR3 DNA reads TGTGCCAGTAGCCTTCGGCTAGCGGGAGGGCCATTCTCCTACGAGCAGTACTTC. Translating it yields CASSLRLAGGPFSYEQYF.

CDR3 nucleotides: TGTGCCAGCAGTAGGTCTACCGGGAACACTGAAGCTTTCTTT. The encoded protein is CASSRSTGNTEAFF. The V and J genes are TRBV6-5 and TRBJ1-1; the D is unclear. This CDR3 spans 14 amino acids. The germline V gene has CDR1 MNHEY and CDR2 SVGAGI. V shed 5 bases and J shed 1 base, with 11 bases lying between them.

This rearrangement joins TRBV7-2 to TRBJ2-1, with D perhaps matching TRBD1 (5 bases). From germline, CDR1 is SGHTA and CDR2 FQGNSA. Trimming removed 7 bases from V and 4 bases from J, with 14 bases in between. CDR3 size: 14 residues. The chain's CDR3 is CASTPMGRYNEQFF. The CDR3 DNA reads as TGTGCCAGCACCCCAATGGGGCGATACAATGAGCAGTTCTTC.

The V and J genes are TRBV19 and TRBJ1-5; D is ambiguous. The V end was cut by 5 bases, the J end by 0 bases, with 8 bases between. CDR3 size: 14 residues. Germline values: CDR1 LNHDA, CDR2 SQIVND (reference sequence). Written as DNA, the CDR3 is TGTGCCAGTAGTTGGGCCCTTAGCAATCAGCCCCAGCATTTT. This translates into CASSWALSNQPQHF.

This chain uses TRBV5-4 with TRBJ2-3, with 11 bases fitting TRBD2. The junction had 2 bases not matched to a gene; V was cut back by 3 bases and J by 2 bases. The CDR3 extends over 15 amino acids. Per germline, CDR1 SGHNT and CDR2 YYREEE (reference sequence). CDR3 in amino acids: CASSSLAGVTDTQYF. The DNA of the CDR3 is TGTGCCAGCAGCTCACTAGCGGGAGTCACAGATACGCAGTATTTT.

The chain links TRBV6-5 to TRBJ1-2; 10 bases map to TRBD1. Unmatched junction bases numbered 3, after V lost 4 bases and J lost 7 bases. Germline CDR1 is MNHEY and CDR2 is SVGAGI. The CDR3 is made up of 13 amino acids. CDR3 coding DNA: TGTGCCAGCAGTTGGGACAGGGGAATTGGCTACACCTTC. This translates into CASSWDRGIGYTF.

This clone was detected once. The chain carries TRBV6-6 and TRBJ2-5; D is unresolved. Germline V gene lookup returns CDR1 MNHNY and CDR2 SVGAGI (reference sequence). The length of the CDR3 is 12 residues. The germline V and J ends were trimmed by 5 bases and 5 bases, with 9 bases remaining between them. The CDR3 is CASSPLGETQYF. The DNA for the CDR3 is TGTGCCAGCAGTCCCCTAGGGGAGACCCAGTACTTC.

The chain couples TRBV2 to TRBJ1-5; 8 positions match TRBD1. The CDR3 totals 14 residues. Germline CDR1 SNHLY, CDR2 FYNNEI. With 1 base clipped from V and 6 bases from J, the junction kept 2 bases outside the gene matches. The CDR3 coding sequence is TGTGCCAGCAGTGAAGGGACAGGGCTTCAGCCCCAGCATTTT. Its protein is CASSEGTGLQPQHF.

This chain uses TRBV7-9 with TRBJ1-4; no clear D gene. The germline V and J ends were trimmed by 5 bases and 6 bases, with 19 bases remaining between them. This CDR3 comprises 16 residues. Germline V gene sequence: CDR1 SEHNR, CDR2 FQNEAQ (reference sequence). CDR3 coding DNA: TGTGCCAGCAGCCCAAGCCTTGGGATTGGATATGAAAAACTGTTTTTT. It specifies CASSPSLGIGYEKLFF.

This clone has more than one count but fewer than ten. CDR3 in amino acids: CASSSFPYEQYF. The CDR3 nucleotides are TGTGCCAGCAGCTCCTTTCCCTACGAGCAGTACTTC. The chain uses TRBV7-2 and TRBJ2-7; D is uncertain. Germline values: CDR1 SGHTA, CDR2 FQGNSA. This CDR3 is built from 12 residues. Trimming stripped 4 bases from V and 2 bases from J, with 6 bases between.

V gene TRBV2 combines with J gene TRBJ2-7; 7 bases map to TRBD1. Germline V gene data show CDR1 as SNHLY and CDR2 as FYNNEI. The CDR3 is 14 residues long. V shed 6 bases and J 3 bases; nucleotides not matched to a gene: 8. CDR3 sequence reads: CASRVRDSNYEQYF. The CDR3 coding sequence is TGTGCCAGCAGAGTCCGGGACAGTAACTACGAGCAGTACTTC.